This TCR beta chain derives from a study of OX40 agonist ivuxolimab in advanced cancers. General observations from the study: Relative to CD4+ cells, CD8+ T cells on average had more expanded clones. Among the lowest levels of clonal expansion were found in partial responders at 0.1-3.0 mg/kg.

A note on this clone: Its matching antigen is unknown.

Some clones are missing from TCRdb's copy, which holds only in-frame ones; the method was immunoSEQ multiplex PCR. The sample holds about 60,000 clones; 86% are singletons and the top ten take around 1%. In germline, CDR1 is GTSNPN, CDR2 SVGIG (reference sequence). The CDR3 is made up of 13 amino acids. V dropped 2 bases and J dropped 2 bases, with 7 bases sitting between them. This TCR was recovered from an adult with an advanced solid tumor such as melanoma, head and neck, liver or kidney cancer. The input for sequencing was CD4+ or CD8+ T cells sorted from blood, taken in a trial of the OX40 agonist ivuxolimab. V usage is TRBV30 and J usage is TRBJ1-5; D is ambiguous. In nucleotides, the CDR3 is TGTGCCTGGAGTCTACAAGGCAATCAGCCCCAGCATTTT. Protein: CAWSLQGNQPQHF.